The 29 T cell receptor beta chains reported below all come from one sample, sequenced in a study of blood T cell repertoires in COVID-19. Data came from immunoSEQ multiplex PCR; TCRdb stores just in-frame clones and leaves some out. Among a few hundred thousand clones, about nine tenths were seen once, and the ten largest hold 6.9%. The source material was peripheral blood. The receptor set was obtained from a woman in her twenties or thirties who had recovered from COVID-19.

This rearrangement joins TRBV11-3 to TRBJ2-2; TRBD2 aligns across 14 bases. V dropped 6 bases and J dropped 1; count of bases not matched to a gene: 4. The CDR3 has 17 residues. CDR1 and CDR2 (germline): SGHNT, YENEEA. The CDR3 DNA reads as TGTGCCAGCAGGGAGGGACTAGCGGGAGAGAACACCGGGGAGCTGTTTTTT. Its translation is CASREGLAGENTGELFF.

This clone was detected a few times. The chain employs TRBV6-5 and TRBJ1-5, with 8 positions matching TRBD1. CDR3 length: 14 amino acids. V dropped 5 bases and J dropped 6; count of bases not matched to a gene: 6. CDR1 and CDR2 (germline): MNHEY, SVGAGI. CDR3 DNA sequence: TGTGCCAGCAGTCCGGACAGGGACGGTCAGCCCCAGCATTTT. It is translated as CASSPDRDGQPQHF.

The CDR3 DNA sequence: TGTGCCAGCAGCCCCGCTTCAGGGGGCGGGACTGATGGCTACACCTTC. Its protein product is CASSPASGGGTDGYTF. The rearrangement joins TRBV28 to TRBJ1-2; 8 nucleotides line up with TRBD1. The CDR3 is made up of 16 amino acids. CDR1 is MDHEN, CDR2 SYDVKM, per germline. The junction had 15 bases not matched to a gene; V was cut back by 6 bases and J by 6 bases.

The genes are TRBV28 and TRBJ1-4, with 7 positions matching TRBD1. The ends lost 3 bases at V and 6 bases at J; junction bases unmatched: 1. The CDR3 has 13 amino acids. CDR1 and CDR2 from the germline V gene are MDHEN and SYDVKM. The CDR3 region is CASSLGTDEKLFF. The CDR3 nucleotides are TGTGCCAGCAGTTTGGGGACAGATGAAAAACTGTTTTTT.

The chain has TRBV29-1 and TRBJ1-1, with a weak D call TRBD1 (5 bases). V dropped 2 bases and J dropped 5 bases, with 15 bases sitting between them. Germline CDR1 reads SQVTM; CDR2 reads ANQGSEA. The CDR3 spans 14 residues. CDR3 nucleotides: TGCAGCGTTGAAACCGGGGGTGGAGGGACTGAAGCTTTCTTT. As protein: CSVETGGGGTEAFF.

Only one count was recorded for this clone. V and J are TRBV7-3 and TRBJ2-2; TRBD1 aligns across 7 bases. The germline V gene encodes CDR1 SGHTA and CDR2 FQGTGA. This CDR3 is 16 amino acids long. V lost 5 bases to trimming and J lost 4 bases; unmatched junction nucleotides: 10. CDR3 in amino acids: CASSIQPTGVTGELFF. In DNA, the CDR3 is TGTGCCAGCAGCATACAACCCACAGGGGTCACCGGGGAGCTGTTTTTT.

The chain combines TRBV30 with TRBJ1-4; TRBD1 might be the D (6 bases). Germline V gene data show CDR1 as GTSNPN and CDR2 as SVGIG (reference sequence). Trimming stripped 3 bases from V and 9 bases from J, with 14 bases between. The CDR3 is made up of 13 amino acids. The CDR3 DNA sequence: TGTGCCTGGAGCCAGGGGTTGATGCAAAAACTGTTTTTT. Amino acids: CAWSQGLMQKLFF.

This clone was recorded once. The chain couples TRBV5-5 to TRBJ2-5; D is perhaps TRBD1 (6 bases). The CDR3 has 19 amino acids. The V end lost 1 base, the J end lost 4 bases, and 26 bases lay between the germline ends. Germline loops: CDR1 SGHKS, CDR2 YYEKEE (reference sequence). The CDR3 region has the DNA TGTGCCAGCAGCTTGCCCGGGACAAGGAGTAATCTGTTTGGAGAGACCCAGTACTTC. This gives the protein CASSLPGTRSNLFGETQYF.

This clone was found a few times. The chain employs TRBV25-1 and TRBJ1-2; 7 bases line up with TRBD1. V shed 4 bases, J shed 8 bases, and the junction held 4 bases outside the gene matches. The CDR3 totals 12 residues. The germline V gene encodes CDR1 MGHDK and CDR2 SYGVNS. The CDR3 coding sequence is TGTGCCAGCAGTGGCCACAGGGGAGGCTACACCTTC. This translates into CASSGHRGGYTF.

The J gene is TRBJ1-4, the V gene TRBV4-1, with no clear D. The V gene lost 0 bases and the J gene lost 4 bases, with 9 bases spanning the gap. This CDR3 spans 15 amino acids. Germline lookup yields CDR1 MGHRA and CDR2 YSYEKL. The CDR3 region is CASSQERGFNEKLFF. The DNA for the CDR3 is TGCGCCAGCAGCCAAGAACGCGGTTTTAATGAAAAACTGTTTTTT.

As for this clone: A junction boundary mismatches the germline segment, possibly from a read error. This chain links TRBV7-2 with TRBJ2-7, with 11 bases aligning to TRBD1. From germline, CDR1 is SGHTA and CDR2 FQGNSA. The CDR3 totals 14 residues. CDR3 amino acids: CASSRTGGSDEQYF. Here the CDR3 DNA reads TGTGCCAGCAGTCGGACAGGGGGCTCCGACGAGCAGTACTTC.

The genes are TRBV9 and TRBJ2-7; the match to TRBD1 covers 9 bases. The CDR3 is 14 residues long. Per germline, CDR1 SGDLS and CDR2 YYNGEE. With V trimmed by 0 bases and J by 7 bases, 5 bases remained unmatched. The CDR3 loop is CASSVEGTGIEQYF. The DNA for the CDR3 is TGTGCCAGCAGCGTAGAAGGGACAGGGATTGAGCAGTACTTC.

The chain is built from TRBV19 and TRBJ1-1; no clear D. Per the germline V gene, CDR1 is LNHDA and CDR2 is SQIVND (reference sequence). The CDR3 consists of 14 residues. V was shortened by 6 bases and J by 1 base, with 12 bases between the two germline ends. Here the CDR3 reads CASSGSNQNTEAFF. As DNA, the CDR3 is TGTGCCAGTAGCGGGTCGAACCAGAACACTGAAGCTTTCTTT.

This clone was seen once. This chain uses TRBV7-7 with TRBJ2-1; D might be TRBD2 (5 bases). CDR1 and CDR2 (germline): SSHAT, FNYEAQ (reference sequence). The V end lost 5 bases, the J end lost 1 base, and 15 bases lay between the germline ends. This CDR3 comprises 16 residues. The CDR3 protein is CASSPRSRGSYNEQFF. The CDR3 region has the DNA TGTGCCAGCAGCCCACGGAGCCGGGGATCCTACAATGAGCAGTTCTTC.

This chain's CDR3 is CAIRLAGDSTDTQYF. CDR3 in DNA: TGTGCCATCAGACTAGCGGGCGATAGCACAGATACGCAGTATTTT. V is TRBV10-3 and J is TRBJ2-3; 9 bases match TRBD2. Germline CDR1 is ENHRY and CDR2 is SYGVKD. The CDR3 is 15 amino acids. V lost 6 bases, J lost 0 bases, and 4 bases stayed unmatched.

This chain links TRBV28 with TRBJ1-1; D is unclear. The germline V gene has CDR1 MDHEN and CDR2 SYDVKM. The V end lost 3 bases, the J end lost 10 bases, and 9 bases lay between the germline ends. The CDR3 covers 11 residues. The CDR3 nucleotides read TGTGCCAGCAGTTTGTCAGGCAGAGCTTTCTTT. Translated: CASSLSGRAFF.

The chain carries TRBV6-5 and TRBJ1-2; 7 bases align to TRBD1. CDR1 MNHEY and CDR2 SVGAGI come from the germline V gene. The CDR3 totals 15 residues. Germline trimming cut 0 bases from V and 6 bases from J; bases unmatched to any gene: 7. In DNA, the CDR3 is TGTGCCAGCAGTTACTCTAGAACAGGGGAGGATGGCTACACCTTC. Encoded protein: CASSYSRTGEDGYTF.

The CDR3: CASRPTGENTEAFF. For the CDR3, the DNA is TGTGCCAGCAGACCCACAGGGGAGAACACTGAAGCTTTCTTT. V and J are TRBV3-1 (or the pseudogene TRBV3-2) and TRBJ1-1, with 7 nucleotides matching TRBD1. This CDR3 is built from 14 residues. Trimming removed 6 bases from V and 1 base from J; junction bases left unmatched: 5. Germline-derived CDR1 and CDR2 are LGHDT and YNNKEL (reference sequence).

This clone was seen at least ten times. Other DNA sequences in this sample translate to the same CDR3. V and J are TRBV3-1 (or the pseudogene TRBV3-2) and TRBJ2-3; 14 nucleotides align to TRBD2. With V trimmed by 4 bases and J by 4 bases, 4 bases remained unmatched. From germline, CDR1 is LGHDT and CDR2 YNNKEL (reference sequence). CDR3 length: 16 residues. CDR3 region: CASSLRLAGGADTQYF. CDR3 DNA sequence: TGTGCCAGCAGCCTACGACTAGCGGGGGGGGCAGATACGCAGTATTTT.

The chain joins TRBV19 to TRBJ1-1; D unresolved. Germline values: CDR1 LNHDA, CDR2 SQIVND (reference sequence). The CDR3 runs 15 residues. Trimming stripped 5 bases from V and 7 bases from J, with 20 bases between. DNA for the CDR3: TGTGCCAGTAGTGTTGACATCACGGAACAGATTGAAGCTTTCTTT. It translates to CASSVDITEQIEAFF.

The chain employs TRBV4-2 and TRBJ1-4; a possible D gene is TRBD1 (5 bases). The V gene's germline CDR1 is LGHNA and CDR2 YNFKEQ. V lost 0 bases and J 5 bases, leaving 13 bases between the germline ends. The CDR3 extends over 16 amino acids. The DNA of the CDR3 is TGTGCCAGCAGCCAAGATACTGGGGCAGGGAATGAAAAACTGTTTTTT. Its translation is CASSQDTGAGNEKLFF.

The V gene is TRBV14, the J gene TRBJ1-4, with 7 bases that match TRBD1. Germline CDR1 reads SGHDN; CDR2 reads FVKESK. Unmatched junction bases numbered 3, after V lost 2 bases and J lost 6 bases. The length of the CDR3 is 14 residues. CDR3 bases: TGTGCCAGCAGCCAAATAGGGGGCTATGAAAAACTGTTTTTT. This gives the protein CASSQIGGYEKLFF. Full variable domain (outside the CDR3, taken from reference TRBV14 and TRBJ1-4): EAGVTQFPSHSVIEKGQTVTLRCDPISGHDNLYWYRRVMGKEIKFLLHFVKESKQDESGMPNNRFLAERTGGTYSTLKVQPAELEDSGVYFCASSQIGGYEKLFFGSGTQLSVL.

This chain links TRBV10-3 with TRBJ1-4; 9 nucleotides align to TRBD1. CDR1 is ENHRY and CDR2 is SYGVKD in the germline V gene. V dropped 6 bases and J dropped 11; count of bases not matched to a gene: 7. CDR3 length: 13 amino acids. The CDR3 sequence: CAISVDRGGKLFF. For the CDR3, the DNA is TGTGCCATCAGCGTGGACAGGGGTGGGAAACTGTTTTTT.

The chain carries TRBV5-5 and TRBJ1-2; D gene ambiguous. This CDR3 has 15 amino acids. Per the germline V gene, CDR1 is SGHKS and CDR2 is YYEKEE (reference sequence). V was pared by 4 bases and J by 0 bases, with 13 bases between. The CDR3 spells CASSQQAASNYGYTF. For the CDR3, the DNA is TGTGCCAGCAGCCAACAAGCGGCCTCTAACTATGGCTACACCTTC.

The CDR3 nucleotides are TGCGCCAGCAGTCTACGGGACAGTCACTACTATGGCTACACCTTC. Its translation: CASSLRDSHYYGYTF. The chain recombines TRBV23-1 with TRBJ1-2, with 7 bases matching TRBD1. TRBV23-1 is marked as an open reading frame, function uncertain. There are 15 residues in the CDR3. After removal of 4 bases from V and 3 bases from J, the junction contained 8 bases not matched to a gene.

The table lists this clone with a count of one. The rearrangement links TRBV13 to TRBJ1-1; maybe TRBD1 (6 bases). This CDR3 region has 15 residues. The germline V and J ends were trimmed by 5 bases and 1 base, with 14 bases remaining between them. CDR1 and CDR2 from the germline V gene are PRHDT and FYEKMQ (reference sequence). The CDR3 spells CASSLRGLRNTEAFF. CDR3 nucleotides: TGTGCCAGCAGCCTGAGGGGGTTAAGGAACACTGAAGCTTTCTTT. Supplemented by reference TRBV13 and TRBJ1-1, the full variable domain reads AAGVIQSPRHLIKEKRETATLKCYPIPRHDTVYWYQQGPGQDPQFLISFYEKMQSDKGSIPDRFSAQQFSDYHSELNMSSLELGDSALYFCASSLRGLRNTEAFFGQGTRLTVV.

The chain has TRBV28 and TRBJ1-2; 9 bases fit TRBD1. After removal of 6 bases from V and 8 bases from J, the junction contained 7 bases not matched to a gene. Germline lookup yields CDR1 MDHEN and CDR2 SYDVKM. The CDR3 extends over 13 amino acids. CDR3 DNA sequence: TGTGCCAGCAGCGGAGACAGGGGGGGAGGCTACACCTTC. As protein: CASSGDRGGGYTF.

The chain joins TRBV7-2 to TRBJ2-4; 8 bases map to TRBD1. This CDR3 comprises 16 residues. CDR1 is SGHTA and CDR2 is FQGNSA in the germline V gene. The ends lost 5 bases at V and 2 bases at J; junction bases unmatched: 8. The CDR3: CASSTGQGPPKNIQYF. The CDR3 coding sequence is TGTGCCAGCAGCACAGGACAGGGACCACCCAAAAACATTCAGTACTTC.

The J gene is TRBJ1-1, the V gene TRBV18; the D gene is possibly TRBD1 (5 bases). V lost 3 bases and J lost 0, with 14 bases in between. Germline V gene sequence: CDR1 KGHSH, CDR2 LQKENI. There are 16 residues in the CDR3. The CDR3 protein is CASSPQGAFMNTEAFF. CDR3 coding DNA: TGTGCCAGCTCACCCCAGGGTGCTTTCATGAACACTGAAGCTTTCTTT.